The present entry profiles one T cell receptor (beta chain) with its context. As yet, its antigen is unknown. V lost 8 bases and J 6 bases, leaving 11 bases between the germline ends. The CDR3 has 11 residues. CDR1 and CDR2 from the germline V gene are SNHLY and FYNNEI. This sample stems from a study of cytomegalovirus exposure and HLA in healthy donors. Study-level information: The use of the same platform for the roughly 120 validation repertoires and the roughly 680 first-cohort repertoires was reported by a later analysis. Notes on the study in general: A few CMV-associated chains proved CMV antigen-specific in vitro. Researchers counted roughly 150 TCR beta chains as cytomegalovirus-associated.

Profiling relied on immunoSEQ multiplex PCR, and the TCRdb table lists in-frame clones only, not all of them. The table records a few hundred thousand clones, 80% to 85% of them present only once. Donors came from a validation cohort of some 110 subjects, distinct from the first 666-subject cohort. The genes are TRBV2 and TRBJ2-7; unclear D gene. This receptor was taken from a woman aged 30 to 39 in good health and CMV-seropositive. The specimen sequenced was PBMCs. The CDR3 DNA is TGTGCCAGCGGGATAGGTTTCGAGCAGTACTTC. It codes for CASGIGFEQYF. The full variable domain, rest sourced from reference TRBV2 and TRBJ2-7, is EPEVTQTPSHQVTQMGQEVILRCVPISNHLYFYWYRQILGQKVEFLVSFYNNEISEKSEIFDDQFSVERPDGSNFTLKIRSTKLEDSAMYFCASGIGFEQYFGPGTRLTVT.